This T cell receptor (beta chain) was found in a study of cytomegalovirus exposure and HLA in healthy donors. Study outcomes and limitations: More clonal expansion characterized HLA-associated TCR beta chains than equally common others in a later analysis. Later analysis reportedly placed an Asian-associated ancestry cluster below the approximately 730-donor mean in N-insertions. Common viral pathogens seemed to be connected with several of the most significant clusters, according to a later analysis.

This clone was observed a handful of times. What it binds is not known. Trimming took 9 bases from V and 5 from J; bases not matched to a gene: 11. In germline, CDR1 is ENHRY, CDR2 SYGVKD. The CDR3 contains 15 residues. PCR involved 60 Vbeta and 13 Jbeta primers. Assay used: immunoSEQ multiplex PCR; TCRdb lists only in-frame clones, some missing. The data show 160,000 or so clones, around 76% seen once. The chain joins TRBV10-3 to TRBJ2-1; 9 nucleotides match TRBD2. Input material: PBMCs. The sequence came from a woman aged 35 to 49 in good health and CMV-seronegative. CDR3 residues: CAMARGVAGDNEQFF. For the CDR3, the DNA is TGTGCCATGGCCCGTGGGGTAGCGGGGGACAATGAGCAGTTCTTC.